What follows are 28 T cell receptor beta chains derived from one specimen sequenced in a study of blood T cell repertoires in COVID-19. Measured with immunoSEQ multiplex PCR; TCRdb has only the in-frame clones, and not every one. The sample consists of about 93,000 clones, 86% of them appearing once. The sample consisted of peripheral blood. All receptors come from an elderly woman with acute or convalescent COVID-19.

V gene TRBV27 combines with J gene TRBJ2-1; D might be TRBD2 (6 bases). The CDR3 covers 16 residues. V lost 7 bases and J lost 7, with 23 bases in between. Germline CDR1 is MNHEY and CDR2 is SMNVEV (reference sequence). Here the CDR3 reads CASTIRGSGLVNEQFF. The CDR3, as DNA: TGTGCCAGCACCATCCGGGGAAGCGGGCTCGTTAATGAGCAGTTCTTC.

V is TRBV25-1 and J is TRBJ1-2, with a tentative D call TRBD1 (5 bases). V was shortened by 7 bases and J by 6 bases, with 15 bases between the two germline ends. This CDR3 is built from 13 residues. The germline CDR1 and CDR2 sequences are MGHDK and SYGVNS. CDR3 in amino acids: CASKTTGEDGYTF. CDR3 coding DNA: TGTGCCAGCAAAACCACAGGAGAAGATGGCTACACCTTC.

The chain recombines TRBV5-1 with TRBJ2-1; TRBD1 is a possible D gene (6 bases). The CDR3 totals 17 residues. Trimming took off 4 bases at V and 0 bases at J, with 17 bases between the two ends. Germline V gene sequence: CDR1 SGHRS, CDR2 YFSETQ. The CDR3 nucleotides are TGCGCCAGCAGCCCGCCCAGGGGAAATGGCTCCTACAATGAGCAGTTCTTC. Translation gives CASSPPRGNGSYNEQFF.

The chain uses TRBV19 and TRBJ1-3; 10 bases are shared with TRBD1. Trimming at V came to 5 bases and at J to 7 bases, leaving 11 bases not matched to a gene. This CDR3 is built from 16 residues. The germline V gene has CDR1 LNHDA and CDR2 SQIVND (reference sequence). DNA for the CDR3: TGTGCCAGTAGTTCCCGGGACAGGGGCGCATGGAACACCATATATTTT. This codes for CASSSRDRGAWNTIYF.

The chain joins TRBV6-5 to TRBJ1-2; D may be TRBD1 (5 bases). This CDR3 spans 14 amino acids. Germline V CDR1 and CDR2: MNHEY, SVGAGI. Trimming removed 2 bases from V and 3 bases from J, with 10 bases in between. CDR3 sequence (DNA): TGTGCCAGCAGTTACAGACGCAGGGACTATGGCTACACCTTC. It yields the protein CASSYRRRDYGYTF.

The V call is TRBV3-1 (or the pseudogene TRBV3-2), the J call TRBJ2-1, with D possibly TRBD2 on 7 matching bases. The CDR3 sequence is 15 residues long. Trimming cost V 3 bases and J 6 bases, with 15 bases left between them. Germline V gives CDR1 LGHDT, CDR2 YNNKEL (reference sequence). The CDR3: CASSQHAGALNEQFF. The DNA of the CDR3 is TGTGCCAGCAGCCAGCATGCGGGGGCCCTCAATGAGCAGTTCTTC.

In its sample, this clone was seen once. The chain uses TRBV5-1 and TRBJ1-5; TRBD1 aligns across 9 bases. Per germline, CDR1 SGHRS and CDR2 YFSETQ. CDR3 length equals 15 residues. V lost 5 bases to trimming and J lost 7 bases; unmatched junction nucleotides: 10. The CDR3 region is CASSDKAGQGQPQHF. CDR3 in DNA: TGCGCCAGCAGTGATAAAGCGGGACAGGGCCAGCCCCAGCATTTT.

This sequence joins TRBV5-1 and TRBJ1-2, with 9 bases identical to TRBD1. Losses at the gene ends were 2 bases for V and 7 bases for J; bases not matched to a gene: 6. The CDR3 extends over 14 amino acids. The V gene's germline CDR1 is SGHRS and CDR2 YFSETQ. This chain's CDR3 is CASSFMDRGSGYTF. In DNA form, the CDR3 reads TGCGCCAGCAGCTTTATGGACAGGGGAAGTGGCTACACCTTC.

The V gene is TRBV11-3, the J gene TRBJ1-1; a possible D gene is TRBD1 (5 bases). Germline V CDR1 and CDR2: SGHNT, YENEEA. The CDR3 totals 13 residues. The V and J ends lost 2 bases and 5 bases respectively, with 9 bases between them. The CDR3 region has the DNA TGTGCCAGCAGCTTAAAGTCAGGGACTGAAGCTTTCTTT. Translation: CASSLKSGTEAFF.

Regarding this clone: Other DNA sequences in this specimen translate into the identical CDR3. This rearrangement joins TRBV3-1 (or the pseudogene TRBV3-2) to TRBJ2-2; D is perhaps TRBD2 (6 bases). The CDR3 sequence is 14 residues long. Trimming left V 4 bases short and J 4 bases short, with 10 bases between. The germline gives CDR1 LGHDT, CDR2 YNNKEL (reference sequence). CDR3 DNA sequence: TGTGCCAGCAGCCGCCTGGGGGGCACCGGGGAGCTGTTTTTT. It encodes CASSRLGGTGELFF.

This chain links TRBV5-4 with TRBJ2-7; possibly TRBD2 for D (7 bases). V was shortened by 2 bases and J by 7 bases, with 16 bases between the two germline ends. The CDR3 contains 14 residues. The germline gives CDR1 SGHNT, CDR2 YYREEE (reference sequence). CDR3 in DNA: TGTGCCAGCAGCTTAGGGGGGGGGCCGAGAGAGCAGTACTTC. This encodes CASSLGGGPREQYF.

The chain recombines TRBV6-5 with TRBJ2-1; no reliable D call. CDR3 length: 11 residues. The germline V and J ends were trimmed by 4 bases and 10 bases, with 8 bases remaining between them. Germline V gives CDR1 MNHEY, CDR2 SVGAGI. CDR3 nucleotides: TGTGCCAGCAGTTCCCGGTGGGAGCAGTTCTTC. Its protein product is CASSSRWEQFF.

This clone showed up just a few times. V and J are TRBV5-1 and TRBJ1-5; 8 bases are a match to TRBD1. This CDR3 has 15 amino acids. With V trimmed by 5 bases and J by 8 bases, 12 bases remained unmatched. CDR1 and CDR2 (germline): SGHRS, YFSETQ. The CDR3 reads CASRRTGKEGEPQHF. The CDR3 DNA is TGCGCCAGCAGACGGACAGGGAAGGAGGGTGAGCCCCAGCATTTT.

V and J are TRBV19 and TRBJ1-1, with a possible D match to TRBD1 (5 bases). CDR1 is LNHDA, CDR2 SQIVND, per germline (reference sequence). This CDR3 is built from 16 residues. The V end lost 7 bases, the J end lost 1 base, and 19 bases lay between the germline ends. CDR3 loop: CASTSLGRGRNTEAFF. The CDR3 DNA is TGTGCCAGTACTTCCTTAGGGAGGGGTCGGAACACTGAAGCTTTCTTT.

CDR3 loop: CASSFISGPQEQYF. As DNA, the CDR3 is TGCGCCAGCAGCTTCATCTCGGGTCCCCAAGAGCAGTACTTC. This chain uses TRBV5-1 with TRBJ2-7; D is unclear. Trimming cost V 2 bases and J 7 bases, with 16 bases left between them. Germline V lookup: CDR1 SGHRS, CDR2 YFSETQ. The CDR3 extends over 14 amino acids.

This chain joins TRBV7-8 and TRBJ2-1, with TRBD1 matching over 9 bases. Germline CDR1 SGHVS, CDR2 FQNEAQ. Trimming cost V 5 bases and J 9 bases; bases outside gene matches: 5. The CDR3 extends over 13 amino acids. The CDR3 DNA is TGTGCCAGCAGCCTCCGGGACAGGGTTGAGCAGTTCTTC. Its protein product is CASSLRDRVEQFF.

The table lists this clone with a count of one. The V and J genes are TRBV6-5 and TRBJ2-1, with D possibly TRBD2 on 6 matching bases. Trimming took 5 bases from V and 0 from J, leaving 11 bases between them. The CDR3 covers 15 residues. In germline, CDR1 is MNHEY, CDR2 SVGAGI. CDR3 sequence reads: CASSLASPSYNEQFF. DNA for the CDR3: TGTGCCAGCAGTCTAGCGTCCCCCTCCTACAATGAGCAGTTCTTC.

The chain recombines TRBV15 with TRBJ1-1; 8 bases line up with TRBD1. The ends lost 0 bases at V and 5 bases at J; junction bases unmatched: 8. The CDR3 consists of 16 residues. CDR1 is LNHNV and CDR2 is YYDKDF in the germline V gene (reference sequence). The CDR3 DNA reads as TGTGCCACCAGCAGAGATAGAACAGGGGGTCGGACTGAAGCTTTCTTT. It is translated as CATSRDRTGGRTEAFF.

The CDR3 DNA follows: TGTGCCAGCAGCAACACCCTAGCGGGGGGACCTATCCGCACAGATACGCAGTATTTT. It translates to CASSNTLAGGPIRTDTQYF. V is TRBV2 and J is TRBJ2-3; TRBD2 agrees at 11 bases. The CDR3 contains 19 residues. Germline-derived CDR1 and CDR2 are SNHLY and FYNNEI. Trimming removed 6 bases from V and 1 base from J; junction bases left unmatched: 15.

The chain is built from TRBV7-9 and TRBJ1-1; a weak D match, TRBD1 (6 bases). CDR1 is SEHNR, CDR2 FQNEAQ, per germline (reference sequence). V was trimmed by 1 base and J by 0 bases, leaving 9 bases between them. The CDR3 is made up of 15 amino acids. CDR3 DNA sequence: TGTGCCAGCAGCTTAGTGGGGGACATGAACACTGAAGCTTTCTTT. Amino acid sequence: CASSLVGDMNTEAFF.

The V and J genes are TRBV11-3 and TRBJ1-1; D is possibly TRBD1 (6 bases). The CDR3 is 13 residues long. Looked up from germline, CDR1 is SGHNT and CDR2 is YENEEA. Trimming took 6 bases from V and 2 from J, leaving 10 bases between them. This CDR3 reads CASSTGKNTEAFF. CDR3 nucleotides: TGTGCCAGCAGTACAGGGAAAAACACTGAAGCTTTCTTT.

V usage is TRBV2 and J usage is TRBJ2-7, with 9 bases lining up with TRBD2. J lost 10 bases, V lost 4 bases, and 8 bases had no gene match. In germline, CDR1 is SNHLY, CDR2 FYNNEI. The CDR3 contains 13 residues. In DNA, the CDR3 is TGTGCCAGCAGTGCTCAGGGACTAGCTGAACAGTACTTC. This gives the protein CASSAQGLAEQYF.

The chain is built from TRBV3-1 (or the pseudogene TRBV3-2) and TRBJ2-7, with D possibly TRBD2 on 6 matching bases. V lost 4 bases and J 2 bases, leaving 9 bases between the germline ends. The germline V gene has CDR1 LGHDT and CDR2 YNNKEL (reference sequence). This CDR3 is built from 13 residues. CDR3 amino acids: CASSRTTTYEQYF. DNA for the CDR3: TGTGCCAGCAGCCGGACTACCACCTACGAGCAGTACTTC.

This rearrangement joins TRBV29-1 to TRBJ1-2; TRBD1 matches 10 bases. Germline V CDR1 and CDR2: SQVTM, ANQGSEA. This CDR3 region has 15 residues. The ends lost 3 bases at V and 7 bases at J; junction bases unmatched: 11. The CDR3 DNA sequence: TGCAGCGTTGACCACACCGCCGGGACAGGGGCTGGCTACACCTTC. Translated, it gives CSVDHTAGTGAGYTF.

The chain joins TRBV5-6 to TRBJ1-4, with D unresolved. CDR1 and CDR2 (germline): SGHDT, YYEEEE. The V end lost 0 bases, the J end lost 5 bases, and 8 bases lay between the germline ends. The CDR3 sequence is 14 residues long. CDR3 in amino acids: CASSLAGLNEKLFF. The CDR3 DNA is TGTGCCAGCAGCTTGGCCGGTTTAAATGAAAAACTGTTTTTT.

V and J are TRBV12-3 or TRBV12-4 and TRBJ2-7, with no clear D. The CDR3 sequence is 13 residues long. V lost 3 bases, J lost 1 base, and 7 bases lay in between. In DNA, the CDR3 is TGTGCCAGCAGTTTGCACAGATCCTACGAGCAGTACTTC. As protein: CASSLHRSYEQYF.

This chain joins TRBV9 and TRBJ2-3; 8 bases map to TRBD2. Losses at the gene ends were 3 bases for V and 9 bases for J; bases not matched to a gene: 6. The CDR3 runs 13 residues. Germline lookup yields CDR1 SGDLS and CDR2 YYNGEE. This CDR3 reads CASSAMGLGTQYF. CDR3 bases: TGTGCCAGCAGCGCTATGGGACTAGGGACGCAGTATTTT.

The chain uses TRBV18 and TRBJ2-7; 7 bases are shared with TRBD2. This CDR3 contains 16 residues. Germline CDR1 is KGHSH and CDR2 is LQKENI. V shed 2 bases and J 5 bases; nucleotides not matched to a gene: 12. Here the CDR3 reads CASSPDGGGIRNEQYF. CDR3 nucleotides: TGTGCCAGCTCACCAGATGGGGGGGGGATCCGGAACGAGCAGTACTTC.